These T cell receptor beta chains were read from a single sample in a study of tumor-infiltrating lymphocytes in primary liver carcinoma. Each CDR3 protein gets one entry after TCRdb re-called the multiplex PCR reads with MiXCR. The sample holds some 190,000 distinct CDR3 sequences, around 81% seen once. The sequencing input was tumor tissue from primary liver carcinoma. The origin of the receptors is a man aged 40-55 years with primary liver carcinoma and hepatitis B virus infection. The CDR3 runs from the conserved cysteine through the conserved F or W. D genes are given only for firm matches. Some rows mark clone size as missing; the rest say once, few, many or name a class of expanded clone.

clone_size j_call d_call v_call cdr3_nt cdr3_aa
once TRBJ2-2 NA TRBV4-2 TGTGTCAGCATCCAAGGGGGCCTAACGGGAGATTTCGGGGAGCTGTTTTTT CVSIQGGLTGDFGELFF
NA TRBJ1-2 NA TRBV11-2 TGTGCCAGCAGCGTAGATTCGGTAGCATATTCCCGAGGCTACACCTTC CASSVDSVAYSRGYTF
once TRBJ2-3 NA TRBV6-5 TGTGCCAGCAACCCAGTACTAGCAGGAATAGATACGCAGTATTTT CASNPVLAGIDTQYF
NA TRBJ2-3 NA TRBV6-6 TGTGCCAGCAGTGATGGGGGAGCTACACAGTGTTTT CASSDGGATQCF
NA TRBJ2-3 NA TRBV6-1 TGTGCCAGCAATGAAGGTAGCTGGCCCTCAGATACGCAGTATTTT CASNEGSWPSDTQYF
NA TRBJ1-2 NA TRBV10-3 TGTGCCATCAGTGGAACGGGGGGATATGGCTACACCTTC CAISGTGGYGYTF
NA TRBJ1-2 TRBD1 TRBV5-1 TGCACCAGCAGCAGCCCCTCGACAGGGACGGGGGAAGGGAACTATGGCTACACCTTT CTSSSPSTGTGEGNYGYTF
NA TRBJ2-4 NA TRBV29-1 TGCAGCGTTGAGGTCAGAGACCAAATCCATTTAGCCAAAAAGATTCAGTACTTC CSVEVRDQIHLAKKIQYF
NA TRBJ2-2 NA TRBV11-2 TGTACCAGCAGACATGTCCGGGGGAGGACCGGGGAGCTGTTCTTT CTSRHVRGRTGELFF
NA TRBJ2-7 NA TRBV14 TGTGCCAGCAGCCCGAACGGACTCTACGAGCAGTACTTC CASSPNGLYEQYF
NA TRBJ2-6 NA TRBV12-3/TRBV12-4 TGTGCCAGCAGTCCCGGGGGCTCTGAGGCCATCGTCCTGACTTTC CASSPGGSEAIVLTF
NA TRBJ2-5 TRBD2 TRBV11-2 TGTGACAGCAACTACCGGCGGGAGGGCCTGGAGACCCAGTACTTC CDSNYRREGLETQYF
many TRBJ2-5 NA TRBV13 TGTGCCAGCAGCTTGAGGGGGGTGGGCGGGGGTCAAGAGACCCAGTACTTC CASSLRGVGGGQETQYF
NA TRBJ2-7 NA TRBV6-2/TRBV6-3 TGTGCCAGCAGTTACTTCTCCATCCCCTACGAGCAGTACTTC CASSYFSIPYEQYF
NA TRBJ2-5 NA TRBV30 TGTGCCTATAGTAGGGGACTGGTCCAAGAGACCCAATACTTC CAYSRGLVQETQYF
many TRBJ2-7 TRBD1 TRBV30 TGTGCCTGGATGAGGACAGGGGACGACGAGCAGTACTTC CAWMRTGDDEQYF
NA TRBJ2-1 NA TRBV5-4 TGTGCCAGCAGCTTGGTTTCCTCCTCCTACGATGAGCAGTTCTTC CASSLVSSSYDEQFF
once TRBJ2-4 TRBD2 TRBV11-1 TGTACCAGTAGCTTTCCCGGGACTAGTGGGACCAAAAACGTTCAGTACTTC CTSSFPGTSGTKNVQYF
NA TRBJ1-1 NA TRBV28 TGTGCCATCAGTTTATGGGCGGGCGGGGCTTTCTTT CAISLWAGGAFF
NA TRBJ2-6 NA TRBV6-1 TGTGCCAGCAGTTCCCGGACAAGCAGCTATGGGGCCAACGTCCTGACTTTC CASSSRTSSYGANVLTF
NA TRBJ2-7 TRBD1 TRBV20-1 TGCAGCGTCCCGGGACAGGGTGCCGAGCAGTACTTC CSVPGQGAEQYF
NA TRBJ2-1 TRBD2 TRBV5-8 TGTGCCAGCAGCTCGGGACTAGCGGGATTATACAATGGCCAGTTCTTC CASSSGLAGLYNGQFF
NA TRBJ2-1 NA TRBV6-5 TGTGTCAGCACCCGAGCGGAAGGGGCATACAATGAGCAGTTCTTC CVSTRAEGAYNEQFF
NA TRBJ1-6 NA TRBV14 TGTGCAAGCAGCCAATCAGGGGAAAATTCGCTCCTCCACTTT CASSQSGENSLLHF
many TRBJ2-1 NA TRBV28 TGTGCCAGCAGCCGGACTTTCTCCTCCTACAATGAGCAGTTCTTC CASSRTFSSYNEQFF
NA TRBJ1-4 TRBD1 TRBV19 TGTGCCAGTGCCCCGGGACAGAATAATGAAAAACTGTTTTTT CASAPGQNNEKLFF
NA TRBJ2-1 NA TRBV29-1 TGCAGTGATGGGAACAATGAGCAGTTCTTC CSDGNNEQFF
NA TRBJ2-5 TRBD1 TRBV29-1 TGCACCGTGCGACAGGGATGGACGACCCAGTACTTC CTVRQGWTTQYF
NA TRBJ2-5 NA TRBV12-3/TRBV12-4 TGTACCAGTAGCGTAGGCGACCAAGAGACCCAGTACTTC CTSSVGDQETQYF
NA TRBJ2-7 NA TRBV10-3 TGTGCCATCGAAAAGGGGGAACAGGAGTTCGAGCAGTACTTC CAIEKGEQEFEQYF
NA TRBJ2-4 TRBD2 TRBV11-1 TGTGTCAGCGGCTTTCCCGGGACTAGCGCGACCAAAAGCATTCAGTACTTC CVSGFPGTSATKSIQYF
NA TRBJ1-1 NA TRBV6-5 TGTGCCAGCAGTTACAGGAGGGCAGGCACTGAAGCTTTCTTT CASSYRRAGTEAFF
NA TRBJ2-2 TRBD1 TRBV11-1 TGTGCCAGCAGCATGGGACAGAGTAACACCGGGGAGCTGTTTTTT CASSMGQSNTGELFF
NA TRBJ2-4 NA TRBV11-2 TGTGCCAGTACCACTTCGGCGGTAGTCAAAAACATTCAATACTTC CASTTSAVVKNIQYF
NA TRBJ2-1 TRBD2 TRBV6-1 TGTGCAAGCAGTGATGAAGCGGGAGGATATAATGAGCGGTTCTTC CASSDEAGGYNERFF
NA TRBJ2-7 NA TRBV29-1 TGCTGCGCGTGTTGGGGTAATCACGAGCGGTACTTC CCACWGNHERYF
NA TRBJ2-1 NA TRBV11-1 TGTGCCAGCAGCTCAAACGGGATGAGCCGATTGTTTAATGAGCTGTTCTTC CASSSNGMSRLFNELFF
NA TRBJ2-7 TRBD1 TRBV29-1 TGCAGCGTTCTCCCCGGACAGGGGGAAGAGGAGCAGTACTTC CSVLPGQGEEEQYF
NA TRBJ2-1 NA TRBV29-1 TGCAGCTACTCCGGAACAAGTAACAATAAGCAGTTCTTC CSYSGTSNNKQFF
once TRBJ2-7 TRBD1 TRBV28 TGTGCCAGGACCTCCGGGACAGGGGGCTCCTACGAACAGTACTTC CARTSGTGGSYEQYF
many TRBJ2-1 TRBD2 TRBV14 TGTGCCAGCAGCCAATGGACTAGCGGGAACAATGAGCAGTTCTTC CASSQWTSGNNEQFF
NA TRBJ2-3 NA TRBV10-3 TGTGCCATGAGTGCATCCTCAATGACTTGCGGGGGCACAGATACGCAGTATTTT CAMSASSMTCGGTDTQYF
NA TRBJ2-1 NA TRBV5-4 TGTGCCAGCAGCTTTGCACAGGGGAGGAACAATGAGCAGTTCTTC CASSFAQGRNNEQFF
few TRBJ2-7 TRBD1 TRBV4-3 TGTGCCAGCAGCCTCGAAGGGACAGCAACTTACGAGCAGTACTTC CASSLEGTATYEQYF
NA TRBJ2-2 NA TRBV5-4 TGTGCCAGCTGTGGGGACACCGGGGAGCTGTTTTTC CASCGDTGELFF
NA TRBJ1-1 NA TRBV29-1 TGCAGCGCCTCTCAGGGCAGGACTGAAGCTTTATTT CSASQGRTEALF
NA TRBJ2-7 NA TRBV11-2 TGTGCCAGCACCTCTAGCAGGAACTCCTACGAGCAGTATTTC CASTSSRNSYEQYF
NA TRBJ1-5 NA TRBV4-1 TGCGCCAGCAGCCTTCGGGCATGGGGCAATCAGACCCAGCATTTT CASSLRAWGNQTQHF
NA TRBJ2-1 NA TRBV6-1 TGTGCAGCACCCTGGAGCGGCACAGACTACAATGAGCAGTTCTTC CAAPWSGTDYNEQFF
NA TRBJ2-7 TRBD2 TRBV6-2/TRBV6-3 TGTGCCAGCATACTAGCGGGAGAGACCTACGAGCAGTACTTC CASILAGETYEQYF
NA TRBJ1-6 NA TRBV4-2 TGTGCCAGCAGCCAAGAGAGGTCAGGTGGAGATTCACCCCTCCACTTT CASSQERSGGDSPLHF
NA TRBJ1-2 NA TRBV5-5 TGTGCCAGCAGTCCTCACCCGGACAGAATTAACTATGGCTACACCTTC CASSPHPDRINYGYTF
few TRBJ2-7 TRBD2 TRBV5-1 TGTGCCAGCAGGGCCTGGACTAGCGGTTACGAGCAGTACTTC CASRAWTSGYEQYF
NA TRBJ2-1 NA TRBV29-1 TGCAGCGTTGAAGAGGGGGGTCGGGATGAGCAACTCTTC CSVEEGGRDEQLF
NA TRBJ2-7 NA TRBV20-1 TGCAGTGCTAGTCACGGTCGGGGATCGGGGTACGAGCAGTACTTC CSASHGRGSGYEQYF